These 10 T cell receptor beta chains share one sample of origin, sequenced in a study of a mutant IDH1 vaccine in newly diagnosed glioma. These receptors have no known antigen. Sequencing used immunoSEQ multiplex PCR; TCRdb keeps in-frame clones, though not all of them. The sample contains 45,000 to 55,000 clones, roughly 83% of which appear only once. Time point indicated: week 47, end of study. The investigators gave 300 ug of mutant IDH1 20-mer peptide in each vaccine dose, together with topical imiquimod. Sequences were derived from PBMCs, sampled from a glioma patient whose treatment included an IDH1 peptide vaccine. These receptors were obtained from a woman in her twenties or thirties with glioma. Some clones in this sample may be carry-over from other donors' samples.

This sequence joins TRBV15 and TRBJ1-2; D possibly corresponds to TRBD1 (5 bases). Germline CDR1 LNHNV, CDR2 YYDKDF (reference sequence). The CDR3 spans 15 residues. Trimming stripped 1 base from V and 7 bases from J, with 16 bases between. CDR3 nucleotides: TGTGCCACCAGCAGAGCCCGGGGAAATCAGGGTGGCTACACCTTC. As protein: CATSRARGNQGGYTF. Full variable domain (rest looked up from reference TRBV15 and TRBJ1-2): DAMVIQNPRYQVTQFGKPVTLSCSQTLNHNVMYWYQQKSSQAPKLLFHYYDKDFNNEADTPDNFQSRRPNTSFCFLDIRSPGLGDTAMYLCATSRARGNQGGYTFGSGTRLTVV.

The genes are TRBV2 and TRBJ1-5; D might be TRBD1 (5 bases). Trimming shortened V by 5 bases and J by 3 bases, and 11 bases separated the two germline ends. CDR3 size: 14 residues. The germline V gene encodes CDR1 SNHLY and CDR2 FYNNEI. The CDR3 bases are TGTGCCAGCAGTACAGGAGAAACCAATCAGCCCCAGCATTTT. Protein sequence: CASSTGETNQPQHF.

The chain carries TRBV6-4 and TRBJ2-2; unclear D gene. Germline CDR1 is MRHNA and CDR2 is SNTAGT. The CDR3 is made up of 13 amino acids. V shed 3 bases and J shed 7 bases, with 9 bases lying between them. CDR3 protein: CASSEGAHGELFF. Here the CDR3 DNA reads TGTGCCAGCAGTGAAGGAGCTCACGGGGAGCTGTTTTTT.

The chain has TRBV7-9 and TRBJ2-1, with D maybe TRBD1 (5 bases). V lost 1 base to trimming and J lost 5 bases, with 9 bases between them. CDR3 length: 14 amino acids. CDR1 is SEHNR, CDR2 FQNEAQ, per germline (reference sequence). CDR3 residues: CASSLGAGNNEQFF. The CDR3, as DNA: TGTGCCAGCAGCTTAGGAGCAGGGAACAATGAGCAGTTCTTC.

The chain recombines TRBV9 with TRBJ2-6, with a tentative D call TRBD1 (6 bases). CDR3 length: 15 amino acids. The ends were cut back, 3 bases at V and 0 bases at J, with 7 bases in the middle. Per the germline V gene, CDR1 is SGDLS and CDR2 is YYNGEE. The CDR3 DNA is TGTGCCAGCAGCGGACAGGTCTCTGGGGCCAACGTCCTGACTTTC. Amino acid sequence: CASSGQVSGANVLTF.

The table lists this clone with a count of one. The genes are TRBV4-1 and TRBJ2-1; D is perhaps TRBD2 (5 bases). This CDR3 is built from 16 residues. With 3 bases removed from V and 4 bases from J, the gap between germline ends came to 16 bases. The germline gives CDR1 MGHRA, CDR2 YSYEKL. CDR3 sequence: CASSQVALAAYNEQFF. The CDR3 coding sequence is TGCGCCAGCAGCCAGGTAGCGCTCGCGGCTTACAATGAGCAGTTCTTC.

The chain carries TRBV11-3 and TRBJ2-3; TRBD2 aligns across 9 bases. CDR1 and CDR2 (germline): SGHNT, YENEEA. The CDR3 is 19 amino acids. V shed 4 bases, J shed 4 bases, and the junction held 18 bases outside the gene matches. Here the CDR3 reads CASSSYLATVAGGADTQYF. In nucleotides, the CDR3 is TGTGCCAGCAGCTCCTACCTCGCGACTGTGGCGGGAGGGGCAGATACGCAGTATTTT. Looking up the rest from reference TRBV11-3 and TRBJ2-3 gives the full variable domain: EAGVVQSPRYKIIEKKQPVAFWCNPISGHNTLYWYLQNLGQGPELLIRYENEEAVDDSQLPKDRFSAERLKGVDSTLKIQPAELGDSAVYLCASSSYLATVAGGADTQYFGPGTRLTVL.

This clone was seen once. The chain is built from TRBV29-1 and TRBJ2-1, with 7 bases fitting TRBD2. Losses at the gene ends were 4 bases for V and 5 bases for J; bases not matched to a gene: 5. The length of the CDR3 is 13 residues. The germline V gene encodes CDR1 SQVTM and CDR2 ANQGSEA. CDR3 coding DNA: TGCAGCGTTGCCCAAGGACTAGACAATGAGCAGTTCTTC. Amino acid sequence: CSVAQGLDNEQFF.

The sample holds one count of this clone. The V gene is TRBV5-4, the J gene TRBJ2-1, with D hard to call. The CDR3 runs 15 residues. Trimming took off 0 bases at V and 0 bases at J, with 7 bases between the two ends. Germline V lookup: CDR1 SGHNT, CDR2 YYREEE (reference sequence). The CDR3 coding sequence is TGTGCCAGCAGCTTGGGGCAGTCCTCCTACAATGAGCAGTTCTTC. It codes for CASSLGQSSYNEQFF. Looking up the rest from reference TRBV5-4 and TRBJ2-1 gives the full variable domain: ETGVTQSPTHLIKTRGQQVTLRCSSQSGHNTVSWYQQALGQGPQFIFQYYREEENGRGNFPPRFSGLQFPNYSSELNVNALELDDSALYLCASSLGQSSYNEQFFGPGTRLTVL.

This clone was recorded once. The DNA for the CDR3 is TGTGCCAGCAGCTTGACAGGGGGCACTAATGAAAAACTGTTTTTT. It translates to CASSLTGGTNEKLFF. The V and J genes are TRBV13 and TRBJ1-4, with 10 positions matching TRBD1. The germline V gene encodes CDR1 PRHDT and CDR2 FYEKMQ (reference sequence). V lost 3 bases and J lost 2; bases outside the gene matches: 0. The CDR3 has 15 residues.